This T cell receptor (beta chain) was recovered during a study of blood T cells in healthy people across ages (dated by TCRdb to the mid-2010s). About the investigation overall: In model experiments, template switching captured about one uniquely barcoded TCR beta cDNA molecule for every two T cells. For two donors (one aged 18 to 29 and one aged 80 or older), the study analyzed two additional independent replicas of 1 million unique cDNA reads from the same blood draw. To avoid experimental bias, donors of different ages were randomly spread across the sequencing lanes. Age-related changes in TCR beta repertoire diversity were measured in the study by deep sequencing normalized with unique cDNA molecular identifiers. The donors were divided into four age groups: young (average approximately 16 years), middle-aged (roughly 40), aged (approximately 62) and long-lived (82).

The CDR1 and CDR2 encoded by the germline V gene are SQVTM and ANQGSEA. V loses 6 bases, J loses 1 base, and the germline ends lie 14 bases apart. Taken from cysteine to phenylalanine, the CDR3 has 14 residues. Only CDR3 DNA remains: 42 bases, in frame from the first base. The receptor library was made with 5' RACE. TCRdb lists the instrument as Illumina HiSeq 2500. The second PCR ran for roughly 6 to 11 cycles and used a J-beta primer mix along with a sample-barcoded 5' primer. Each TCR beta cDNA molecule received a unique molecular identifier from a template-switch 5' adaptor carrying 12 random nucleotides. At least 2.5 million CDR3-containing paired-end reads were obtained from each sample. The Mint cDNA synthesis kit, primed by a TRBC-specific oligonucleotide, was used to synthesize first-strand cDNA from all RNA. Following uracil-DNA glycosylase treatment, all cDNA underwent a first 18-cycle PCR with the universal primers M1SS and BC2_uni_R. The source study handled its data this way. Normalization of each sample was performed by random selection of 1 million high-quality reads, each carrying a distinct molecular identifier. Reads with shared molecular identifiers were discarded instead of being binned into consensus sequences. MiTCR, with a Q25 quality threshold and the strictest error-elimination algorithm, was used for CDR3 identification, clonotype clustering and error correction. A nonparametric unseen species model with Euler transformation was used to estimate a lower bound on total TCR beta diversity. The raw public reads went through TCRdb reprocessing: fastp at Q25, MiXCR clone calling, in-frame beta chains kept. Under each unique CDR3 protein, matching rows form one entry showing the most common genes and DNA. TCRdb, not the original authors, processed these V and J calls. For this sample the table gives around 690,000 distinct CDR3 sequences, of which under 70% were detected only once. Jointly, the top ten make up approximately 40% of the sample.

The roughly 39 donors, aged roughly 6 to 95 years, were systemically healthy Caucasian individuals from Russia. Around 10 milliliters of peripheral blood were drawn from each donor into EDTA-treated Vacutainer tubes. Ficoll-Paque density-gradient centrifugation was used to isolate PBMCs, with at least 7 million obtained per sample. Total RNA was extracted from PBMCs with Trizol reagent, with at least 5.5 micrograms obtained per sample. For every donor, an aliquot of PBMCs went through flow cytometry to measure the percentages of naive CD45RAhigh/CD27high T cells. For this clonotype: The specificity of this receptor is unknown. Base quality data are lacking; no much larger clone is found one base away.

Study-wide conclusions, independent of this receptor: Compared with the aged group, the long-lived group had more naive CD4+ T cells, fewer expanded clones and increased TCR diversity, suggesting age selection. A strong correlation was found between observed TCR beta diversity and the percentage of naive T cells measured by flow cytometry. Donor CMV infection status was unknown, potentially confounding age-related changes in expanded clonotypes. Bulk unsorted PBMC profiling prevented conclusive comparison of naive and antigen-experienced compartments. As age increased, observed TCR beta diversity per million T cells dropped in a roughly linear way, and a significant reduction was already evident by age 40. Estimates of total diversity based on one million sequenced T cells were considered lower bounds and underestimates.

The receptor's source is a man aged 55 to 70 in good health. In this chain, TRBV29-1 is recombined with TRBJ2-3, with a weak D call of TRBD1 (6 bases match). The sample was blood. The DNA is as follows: TGCAGCGTGTCAGGGGTTTATGGCACAGATACGCAGTATTTT. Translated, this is CSVSGVYGTDTQYF.